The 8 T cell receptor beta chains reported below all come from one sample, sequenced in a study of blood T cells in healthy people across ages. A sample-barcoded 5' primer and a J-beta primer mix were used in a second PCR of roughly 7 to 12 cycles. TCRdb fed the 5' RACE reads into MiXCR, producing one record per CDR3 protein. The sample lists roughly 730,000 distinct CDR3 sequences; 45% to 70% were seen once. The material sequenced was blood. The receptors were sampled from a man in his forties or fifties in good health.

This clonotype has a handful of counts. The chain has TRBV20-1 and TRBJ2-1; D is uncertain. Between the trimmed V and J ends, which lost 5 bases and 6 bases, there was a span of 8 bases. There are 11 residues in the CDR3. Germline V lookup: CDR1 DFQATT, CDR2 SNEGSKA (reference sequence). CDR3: CSAWKLNEQFF. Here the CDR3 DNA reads TGCAGTGCTTGGAAACTCAATGAGCAGTTCTTC.

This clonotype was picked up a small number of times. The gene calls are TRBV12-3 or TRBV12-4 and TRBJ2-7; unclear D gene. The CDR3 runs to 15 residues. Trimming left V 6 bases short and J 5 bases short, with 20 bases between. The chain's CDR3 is CASSLKLVSPDEQYF. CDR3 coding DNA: TGTGCCAGCAGCCTCAAATTAGTGTCCCCGGACGAGCAGTACTTC.

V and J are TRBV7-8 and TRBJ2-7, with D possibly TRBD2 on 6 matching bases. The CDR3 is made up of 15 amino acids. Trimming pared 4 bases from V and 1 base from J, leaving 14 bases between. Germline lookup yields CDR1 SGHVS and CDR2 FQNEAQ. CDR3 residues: CASSYLGGMSYEQYF. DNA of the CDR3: TGTGCCAGCAGCTACCTCGGAGGGATGTCCTACGAGCAGTACTTC.

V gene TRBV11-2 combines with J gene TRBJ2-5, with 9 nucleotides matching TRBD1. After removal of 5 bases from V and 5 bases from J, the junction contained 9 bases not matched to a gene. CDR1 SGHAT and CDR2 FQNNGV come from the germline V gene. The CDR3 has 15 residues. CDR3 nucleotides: TGTGCCAGCAGCATACTACAGGGGGCCGTGGAGACCCAGTACTTC. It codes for CASSILQGAVETQYF.

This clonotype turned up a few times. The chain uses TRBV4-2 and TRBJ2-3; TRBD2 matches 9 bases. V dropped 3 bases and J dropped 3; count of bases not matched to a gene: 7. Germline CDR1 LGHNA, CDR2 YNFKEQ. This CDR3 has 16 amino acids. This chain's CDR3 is CASSQTPTSGTDTQYF. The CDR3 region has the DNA TGTGCCAGCAGCCAGACACCGACTAGCGGAACAGATACGCAGTATTTT.

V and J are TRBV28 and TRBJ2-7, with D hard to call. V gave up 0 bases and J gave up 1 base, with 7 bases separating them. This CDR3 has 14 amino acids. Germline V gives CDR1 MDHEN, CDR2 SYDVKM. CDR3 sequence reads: CASSLWTDSYEQYF. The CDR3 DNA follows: TGTGCCAGCAGTTTATGGACCGATTCCTACGAGCAGTACTTC.

CDR3 residues: CASSVWGVRTQYF. The DNA for the CDR3 is TGTGCCAGCAGCGTATGGGGGGTGCGGACCCAGTACTTC. The chain links TRBV9 to TRBJ2-5, with TRBD2 as a possible D gene (6 bases). CDR1 and CDR2 from the germline V gene are SGDLS and YYNGEE. V lost 1 base and J lost 7, with 11 bases in between. This CDR3 has 13 amino acids. Full variable domain (outside the CDR3, taken from reference TRBV9 and TRBJ2-5): DSGVTQTPKHLITATGQRVTLRCSPRSGDLSVYWYQQSLDQGLQFLIQYYNGEERAKGNILERFSAQQFPDLHSELNLSSLELGDSALYFCASSVWGVRTQYFGPGTRLLVL.

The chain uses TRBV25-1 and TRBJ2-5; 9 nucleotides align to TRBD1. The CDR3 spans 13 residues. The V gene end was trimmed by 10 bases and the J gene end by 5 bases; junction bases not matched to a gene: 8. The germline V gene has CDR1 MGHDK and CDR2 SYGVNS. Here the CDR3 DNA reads TGTGCCATAGGGACAGGGCTGGGGGAGACCCAGTACTTC. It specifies CAIGTGLGETQYF.